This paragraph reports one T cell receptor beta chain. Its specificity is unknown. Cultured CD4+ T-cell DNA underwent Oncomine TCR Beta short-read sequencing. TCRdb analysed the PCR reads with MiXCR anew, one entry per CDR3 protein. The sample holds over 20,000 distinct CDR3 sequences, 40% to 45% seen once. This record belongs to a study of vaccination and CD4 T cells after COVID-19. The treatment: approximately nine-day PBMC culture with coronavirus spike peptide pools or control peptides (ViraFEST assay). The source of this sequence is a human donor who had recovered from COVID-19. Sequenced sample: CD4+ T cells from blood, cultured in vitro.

This chain's CDR3 is CASSYRGRMNTEAFF. The CDR3 nucleotides read TGTGCCAGCAGTTACCGGGGGAGGATGAACACTGAAGCTTTCTTT. The chain has TRBV6-5 and TRBJ1-1; D might be TRBD1 (5 bases). The CDR3 has 15 residues. V shed 2 bases and J shed 0 bases, with 10 bases lying between them. Germline V gene lookup returns CDR1 MNHEY and CDR2 SVGAGI.